The present T cell receptor beta chain was sequenced within a study of blood T cell repertoires in COVID-19. Profiled with immunoSEQ multiplex PCR; TCRdb holds only in-frame clones, not every one. Of around 94,000 clones in the sample, around nine tenths are singletons; the top ten hold 2% to 2.5%. V gave up 6 bases and J gave up 9 bases, with 9 bases separating them. The CDR3 sequence is 11 residues long. Germline values: CDR1 MNHEY, CDR2 SVGAGI. The sequencing input was peripheral blood. The chain joins TRBV6-5 to TRBJ1-5; D gene unclear. The receptor was isolated from a man aged 50 or older with active COVID-19. The CDR3 DNA follows: TGTGCCAGCAGCGAGCCCGGGCCCCAGCATTTT. Translation gives CASSEPGPQHF.